A selection of T cell receptor beta chains follows, all from one sample in a study of early stage breast cancer tumors. Some clones are missing from TCRdb's copy, which holds only in-frame ones; the method was immunoSEQ multiplex PCR. The data show 44,000 or so clones, with 65% to 90% seen just once and about 1.5% held by the top ten. Input material: blood. Receptors originate from a person aged 45 to 60 with breast cancer. Each CDR3 is given with its conserved first and last residue. The order of the fields is CDR3 DNA, CDR3 protein, V gene, clone size, D gene, J gene. D genes are given only for firm matches. A row's size may be missing; if present it is once, few, many or a size class.

CDR3 DNA: TGTGCCATCAGTGAGTCCGTGACCGGGGAGACCCAGTACTTC; CDR3 protein: CAISESVTGETQYF; V gene: TRBV10-3; clone size: .; D gene: .; J gene: TRBJ2-5
CDR3 DNA: TGTGCCAGCAGCTCTATCAACGACAGGGGTAATGAAAAACTGTTTTTT; CDR3 protein: CASSSINDRGNEKLFF; V gene: TRBV5-4; clone size: .; D gene: TRBD1; J gene: TRBJ1-4
CDR3 DNA: TGTGCCATCAGTGACTCGGCAGGGCCTTACGGAAACACCATATATTTT; CDR3 protein: CAISDSAGPYGNTIYF; V gene: TRBV10-3; clone size: few; D gene: .; J gene: TRBJ1-3
CDR3 DNA: TGTGCCAGTAGTATGGGCGGGAGCGGGTACGAGCAGTACTTC; CDR3 protein: CASSMGGSGYEQYF; V gene: TRBV19; clone size: .; D gene: TRBD2; J gene: TRBJ2-7
CDR3 DNA: TGTGCCAGCAGGGACCTAAAGAGGTCCTACAATGAGCAGTTCTTC; CDR3 protein: CASRDLKRSYNEQFF; V gene: TRBV6-5; clone size: .; D gene: .; J gene: TRBJ2-1
CDR3 DNA: TGTGCCAGCAGCGTCGAGGCGGGGAGATACAATGAGCAGTTCTTC; CDR3 protein: CASSVEAGRYNEQFF; V gene: TRBV9; clone size: few; D gene: .; J gene: TRBJ2-1
CDR3 DNA: TGTGCCAGCAGCCTAAGACAGGGGGCGGTCCAAGAGACCCAGTACTTC; CDR3 protein: CASSLRQGAVQETQYF; V gene: TRBV5-4; clone size: .; D gene: TRBD1; J gene: TRBJ2-5
CDR3 DNA: TGTGCCAGTAGTAGGGCGAACACTGAAGCTTTCTTT; CDR3 protein: CASSRANTEAFF; V gene: TRBV19; clone size: .; D gene: .; J gene: TRBJ1-1
CDR3 DNA: TGTGCCAGCAGACCTCCTTCAGGGGGCGCAGGGAACACTGAAGCTTTCTTT; CDR3 protein: CASRPPSGGAGNTEAFF; V gene: TRBV28; clone size: .; D gene: TRBD1; J gene: TRBJ1-1
CDR3 DNA: TGTGCCAGCAGTTACCTTGGACTAGGCCGTGAGGAGCAGTACTTC; CDR3 protein: CASSYLGLGREEQYF; V gene: TRBV6-5; clone size: few; D gene: TRBD2; J gene: TRBJ2-7
CDR3 DNA: TGTGCCAGCAATGGTGGGGGAGGGGGCTACAATGAGCAGTTCTTC; CDR3 protein: CASNGGGGGYNEQFF; V gene: TRBV2; clone size: .; D gene: .; J gene: TRBJ2-1
CDR3 DNA: TGTGCCAGCTCACCAACGGCACAGGGAGCTGAAGCTTTCTTT; CDR3 protein: CASSPTAQGAEAFF; V gene: TRBV18; clone size: few; D gene: .; J gene: TRBJ1-1
CDR3 DNA: TGTGCCAGTAGTTCCTCATATCAGCCCCAGCATTTT; CDR3 protein: CASSSSYQPQHF; V gene: TRBV19; clone size: .; D gene: .; J gene: TRBJ1-5
CDR3 DNA: TGTGCCAGCAGTTATGAGGGGGCGCTTAATCAGGGTGAAGCTTTCTTT; CDR3 protein: CASSYEGALNQGEAFF; V gene: TRBV6-6; clone size: .; D gene: TRBD1; J gene: TRBJ1-1
CDR3 DNA: TGTGCCAGCAGTGAACCCTCCCGGACTAGCGGAAAGGAGACCCAGTACTTC; CDR3 protein: CASSEPSRTSGKETQYF; V gene: TRBV2; clone size: few; D gene: TRBD2; J gene: TRBJ2-5
CDR3 DNA: TGTGCCAGCAGCCCAGGGACTAGCGGGAACACCGGGGAGCTGTTTTTT; CDR3 protein: CASSPGTSGNTGELFF; V gene: TRBV9; clone size: .; D gene: TRBD2; J gene: TRBJ2-2
CDR3 DNA: TGCGCCAGCAGCTCTGGGGGGCTAAGTCTTTCTGGGGCCAACGTCCTGACTTTC; CDR3 protein: CASSSGGLSLSGANVLTF; V gene: TRBV5-1; clone size: .; D gene: .; J gene: TRBJ2-6
CDR3 DNA: TGCAGCGTTGAAGTGGGGTTTTTGGGACTAGCAGAGACCCAGTACTTC; CDR3 protein: CSVEVGFLGLAETQYF; V gene: TRBV29-1; clone size: .; D gene: TRBD2; J gene: TRBJ2-5
CDR3 DNA: TGTGCCAGCAGCTTTCCGTTAGGGGCTCCCCAGGGGAATCCCTACGAGCAGTACTTC; CDR3 protein: CASSFPLGAPQGNPYEQYF; V gene: TRBV7-9; clone size: .; D gene: .; J gene: TRBJ2-7
CDR3 DNA: TGTGCCAGCAGCGGCCAGCAGGGGCGCGGGGAGACCCAGTACTTC; CDR3 protein: CASSGQQGRGETQYF; V gene: TRBV9; clone size: .; D gene: .; J gene: TRBJ2-5
CDR3 DNA: TGCGCCAGCAGCTTGGGCAGAGCCTACAATGAGCAGTTCTTC; CDR3 protein: CASSLGRAYNEQFF; V gene: TRBV5-1; clone size: .; D gene: .; J gene: TRBJ2-1
CDR3 DNA: TGTGCCAGCAGTTTAGGTGGGACTTATAGCGACTATGGCTACACCTTC; CDR3 protein: CASSLGGTYSDYGYTF; V gene: TRBV28; clone size: few; D gene: .; J gene: TRBJ1-2
CDR3 DNA: TGTGCCAGCAGCCTAGCCAGGGGCACCGGGGAGCTGTTTTTT; CDR3 protein: CASSLARGTGELFF; V gene: TRBV7-2; clone size: .; D gene: .; J gene: TRBJ2-2
CDR3 DNA: TGTGCCAGCAGCAAACAGGGGGACTACGACACTGAAGCTTTCTTT; CDR3 protein: CASSKQGDYDTEAFF; V gene: TRBV5-8; clone size: .; D gene: TRBD1; J gene: TRBJ1-1
CDR3 DNA: TGTGCTAGCAGCCCCGGCCAGCATGAAAAACTGTTTTTT; CDR3 protein: CASSPGQHEKLFF; V gene: TRBV7-7; clone size: .; D gene: .; J gene: TRBJ1-4
CDR3 DNA: TGTGCCAGCAGCTTAGTAGGCCGCCAGCCCCAGCATTTT; CDR3 protein: CASSLVGRQPQHF; V gene: TRBV7-8; clone size: .; D gene: .; J gene: TRBJ1-5
CDR3 DNA: TGTGCCAGCAGCTCGGGACAGGACACAGATACGCAGTATTTT; CDR3 protein: CASSSGQDTDTQYF; V gene: TRBV11-1; clone size: .; D gene: TRBD1; J gene: TRBJ2-3
CDR3 DNA: TGTGCCAGTAGTATATCGGGAAACACTGAAGCTTTCTTT; CDR3 protein: CASSISGNTEAFF; V gene: TRBV19; clone size: .; D gene: .; J gene: TRBJ1-1
CDR3 DNA: TGTGCCAGCAGTGAAGCAGGCGGGTATGAGGGTCAGCCCCAGCATTTT; CDR3 protein: CASSEAGGYEGQPQHF; V gene: TRBV6-1; clone size: .; D gene: .; J gene: TRBJ1-5
CDR3 DNA: TGCGCCAGCCATTGGGAGGTGGGCACTGAAGCTTTCTTT; CDR3 protein: CASHWEVGTEAFF; V gene: TRBV10-2; clone size: few; D gene: .; J gene: TRBJ1-1
CDR3 DNA: TGTGCCAGCAGTGAAGCGTGGGGCACCGGGGAGCTGTTTTTT; CDR3 protein: CASSEAWGTGELFF; V gene: TRBV2; clone size: once; D gene: .; J gene: TRBJ2-2
CDR3 DNA: TGCGCCAGCAGCTTGGCCGGGGGGGCCTATGGCTACACCTTC; CDR3 protein: CASSLAGGAYGYTF; V gene: TRBV5-1; clone size: .; D gene: .; J gene: TRBJ1-2
CDR3 DNA: TGTGCCAGCATCTCCGGGACAGGGTACCACGAGCAGTACTTC; CDR3 protein: CASISGTGYHEQYF; V gene: TRBV27; clone size: .; D gene: TRBD1; J gene: TRBJ2-7
CDR3 DNA: TGTGCCAGCAGCTTCCTCCTCACGAGGGAAAATAATGAAAAACTGTTTTTT; CDR3 protein: CASSFLLTRENNEKLFF; V gene: TRBV7-9; clone size: .; D gene: .; J gene: TRBJ1-4
CDR3 DNA: TGTGCCAGTAGCCCACGAATGGGGGGGGATTACTATGGCTACACCTTC; CDR3 protein: CASSPRMGGDYYGYTF; V gene: TRBV19; clone size: .; D gene: .; J gene: TRBJ1-2
CDR3 DNA: TGTGCCAGCAGCCCTAGGACAGACGATATTCAGTACTTC; CDR3 protein: CASSPRTDDIQYF; V gene: TRBV6-6; clone size: .; D gene: .; J gene: TRBJ2-4
CDR3 DNA: TGTGCCTGGAACAGGGGAGATGAAAAACTGTTTTTT; CDR3 protein: CAWNRGDEKLFF; V gene: TRBV30; clone size: once; D gene: TRBD1; J gene: TRBJ1-4
CDR3 DNA: TGTGCCAGCAGCTCGACTAGCGGGCTCCAAGAGACCCAGTACTTC; CDR3 protein: CASSSTSGLQETQYF; V gene: TRBV7-2; clone size: .; D gene: TRBD2; J gene: TRBJ2-5
CDR3 DNA: TGTGCCAGTAGTATGCAGGGGGCTTTTTCACCCCTCCACTTT; CDR3 protein: CASSMQGAFSPLHF; V gene: TRBV19; clone size: .; D gene: TRBD1; J gene: TRBJ1-6
CDR3 DNA: TGTGCCAGCAGCTTAACGGACAGGGAGGATGGCTACACCTTC; CDR3 protein: CASSLTDREDGYTF; V gene: TRBV7-9; clone size: few; D gene: TRBD1; J gene: TRBJ1-2
CDR3 DNA: TGTGCCAGCAGCCCAACTCGCGGGGGGAAGGTAGAGACCCAGTACTTC; CDR3 protein: CASSPTRGGKVETQYF; V gene: TRBV7-2; clone size: .; D gene: TRBD2; J gene: TRBJ2-5
CDR3 DNA: TGCGCCAGCAGCTTTTGGACAGGGCAATCATTACGGTTGACTGGGGCCAACGTCCTGACTTTC; CDR3 protein: CASSFWTGQSLRLTGANVLTF; V gene: TRBV5-1; clone size: few; D gene: TRBD1; J gene: TRBJ2-6
CDR3 DNA: TGTGCCAGCAGCTTAGACGACCGGGGGAAAGCTTTCTTT; CDR3 protein: CASSLDDRGKAFF; V gene: TRBV11-3; clone size: once; D gene: .; J gene: TRBJ1-1
CDR3 DNA: TGTGCCAGTAGTATAGTAGCGGGAAGGACTGAAGCTTTCTTT; CDR3 protein: CASSIVAGRTEAFF; V gene: TRBV19; clone size: .; D gene: .; J gene: TRBJ1-1
CDR3 DNA: TGTGCCAGCAGCTCGACTAGCGGGGGGGCCTATGAGCAGTTCTTC; CDR3 protein: CASSSTSGGAYEQFF; V gene: TRBV7-6; clone size: .; D gene: TRBD2; J gene: TRBJ2-1
CDR3 DNA: TGTGCCAGCAGCTTGGGAAAATCCAGCGGGCTCCAAGAGACCCAGTACTTC; CDR3 protein: CASSLGKSSGLQETQYF; V gene: TRBV11-3; clone size: .; D gene: .; J gene: TRBJ2-5